Presented here are 19 T cell receptor beta chains from one specimen sequenced in a study of blood T cell repertoires in COVID-19. Some clones are missing from TCRdb's copy, which holds only in-frame ones; the method was immunoSEQ multiplex PCR. Here the sample spans roughly 120,000 clones, around 85% being singletons. The specimen sequenced was peripheral blood. The receptors stem from a human donor in a cohort sampled during active COVID-19.

This rearrangement joins TRBV3-1 (or the pseudogene TRBV3-2) to TRBJ2-2; possible D gene TRBD2, 6 bases. The CDR3 is made up of 15 amino acids. Looked up from germline, CDR1 is LGHDT and CDR2 is YNNKEL (reference sequence). The germline V and J ends were trimmed by 1 base and 1 base, with 7 bases remaining between them. CDR3 loop: CASSQGRGNTGELFF. The CDR3, as DNA: TGTGCCAGCAGCCAAGGGAGGGGGAACACCGGGGAGCTGTTTTTT.

This sequence joins TRBV28 and TRBJ1-2; D remains ambiguous. Germline assignment: CDR1 MDHEN and CDR2 SYDVKM. The CDR3 has 14 amino acids. The germline V and J ends were trimmed by 8 bases and 0 bases, with 13 bases remaining between them. CDR3 amino acids: CASGEGPANYGYTF. CDR3 nucleotides: TGTGCCAGCGGGGAGGGTCCGGCTAACTATGGCTACACCTTC.

The chain combines TRBV6-2 or TRBV6-3 with TRBJ2-3, with D perhaps TRBD1 (6 bases). V lost 4 bases, J lost 1 base, and 18 bases lay in between. The CDR3 totals 17 residues. CDR1 MNHEY and CDR2 SVGEGT come from the germline V gene. The CDR3 nucleotides are TGTGCCAGCAGTTCTCGCCGACAGGCCTCTGGCACAGATACGCAGTATTTT. This translates into CASSSRRQASGTDTQYF.

DNA for the CDR3: TGTGCCAGCAGCTTCGGAGGAGGGGCCATCAAATATAGCAATCAGCCCCAGCATTTT. It yields the protein CASSFGGGAIKYSNQPQHF. This rearrangement joins TRBV5-6 to TRBJ1-5; the D gene is possibly TRBD1 (5 bases). The CDR3 has 19 residues. CDR1 SGHDT and CDR2 YYEEEE come from the germline V gene. The V and J ends lost 2 bases and 0 bases respectively, with 21 bases between them.

This rearrangement joins TRBV19 to TRBJ2-3, with TRBD1 as a possible D gene (5 bases). CDR1 is LNHDA and CDR2 is SQIVND in the germline V gene (reference sequence). There are 15 residues in the CDR3. The germline V and J ends were trimmed by 1 base and 2 bases, with 10 bases remaining between them. CDR3 DNA: TGTGCCAGTAGTATAGGTACAGGACCCACAGATACGCAGTATTTT. This sequence encodes CASSIGTGPTDTQYF. Combining the CDR3 with reference TRBV19 and TRBJ2-3 gives the whole variable domain DGGITQSPKYLFRKEGQNVTLSCEQNLNHDAMYWYRQDPGQGLRLIYYSQIVNDFQKGDIAEGYSVSREKKESFPLTVTSAQKNPTAFYLCASSIGTGPTDTQYFGPGTRLTVL.

The V gene is TRBV7-9, the J gene TRBJ2-7, with TRBD2 matching over 14 bases. CDR3 size: 15 residues. Germline CDR1 is SEHNR and CDR2 is FQNEAQ (reference sequence). Trimming cost V 2 bases and J 5 bases; bases outside gene matches: 2. The CDR3 DNA sequence: TGTGCCAGCAGCTTATCGGGACTAGCGGGGGACGAGCAGTACTTC. This encodes CASSLSGLAGDEQYF.

The V gene is TRBV2, the J gene TRBJ1-4, with D possibly TRBD1 on 5 matching bases. Germline V gene sequence: CDR1 SNHLY, CDR2 FYNNEI. Trimming left V 6 bases short and J 8 bases short, with 16 bases between. CDR3 size: 14 residues. The CDR3 loop reads CASSQRTGDEKLFF. The CDR3 DNA sequence: TGTGCCAGCAGCCAAAGAACGGGGGACGAAAAACTGTTTTTT.

The rearrangement joins TRBV11-2 to TRBJ2-1; weak D call: TRBD2 (5 bases). Germline values: CDR1 SGHAT, CDR2 FQNNGV. This CDR3 contains 14 residues. V was pared by 2 bases and J by 4 bases, with 9 bases between. CDR3 sequence (DNA): TGTGCCAGCAGCTTATCCCCGGGATACAATGAGCAGTTCTTC. Its protein product is CASSLSPGYNEQFF.

This chain links TRBV18 with TRBJ1-4; D gene ambiguous. Germline CDR1 is KGHSH and CDR2 is LQKENI. This CDR3 is 13 amino acids long. The V gene lost 2 bases and the J gene lost 8 bases, with 9 bases spanning the gap. CDR3 DNA: TGTGCCAGCTCACCAAGCGTATACGAAAAACTGTTTTTT. Translation gives CASSPSVYEKLFF.

The chain recombines TRBV10-1 with TRBJ2-3; TRBD2 matches 8 bases. The CDR3 sequence is 13 residues long. Looked up from germline, CDR1 is WNHNN and CDR2 is SYGVQD (reference sequence). V lost 10 bases and J lost 4; bases outside the gene matches: 7. The DNA of the CDR3 is TGCGCCACGGGGACGGGGGGGGCAGATACGCAGTATTTT. This encodes CATGTGGADTQYF.

The chain joins TRBV7-3 to TRBJ1-6; D gene uncertain. Germline V gene sequence: CDR1 SGHTA, CDR2 FQGTGA. Trimming removed 5 bases from V and 0 bases from J, with 8 bases in between. The CDR3 runs 15 residues. This chain's CDR3 is CASSPGSSYNSPLHF. DNA of the CDR3: TGTGCCAGCAGCCCCGGGAGCTCCTATAATTCACCCCTCCACTTT. Based on the CDR3 plus reference TRBV7-3 and TRBJ1-6, the full variable domain is GAGVSQTPSNKVTEKGKYVELRCDPISGHTALYWYRQSLGQGPEFLIYFQGTGAADDSGLPNDRFFAVRPEGSVSTLKIQRTERGDSAVYLCASSPGSSYNSPLHFGNGTRLTVT.

The V call is TRBV9, the J call TRBJ2-7; 8 nucleotides line up with TRBD2. The ends lost 2 bases at V and 3 bases at J; junction bases unmatched: 4. CDR3 size: 14 residues. The germline gives CDR1 SGDLS, CDR2 YYNGEE. The CDR3 loop reads CASSVSGDNYEQYF. The CDR3 DNA is TGTGCCAGCAGCGTTAGCGGGGACAACTACGAGCAGTACTTC.

The rearrangement links TRBV29-1 to TRBJ2-7, with a possible D match to TRBD2 (5 bases). Trimming took off 3 bases at V and 7 bases at J, with 13 bases between the two ends. Germline V gene sequence: CDR1 SQVTM, CDR2 ANQGSEA. The CDR3 has 12 residues. The CDR3 DNA sequence: TGCAGCGTTGATTACCTACCGGGGGAGCAGTACTTC. Encoded protein: CSVDYLPGEQYF.

J is TRBJ2-1 and V is TRBV5-4; 11 nucleotides match TRBD1. This CDR3 contains 15 residues. Trimming took 4 bases from V and 3 from J; bases not matched to a gene: 3. CDR1 is SGHNT, CDR2 YYREEE, per germline (reference sequence). The chain's CDR3 is CASSGQGAIYNEQFF. The CDR3 DNA follows: TGTGCCAGCAGCGGACAGGGGGCTATCTACAATGAGCAGTTCTTC.

The gene calls are TRBV29-1 and TRBJ1-2; D is possibly TRBD1 (6 bases). The germline CDR1 and CDR2 sequences are SQVTM and ANQGSEA. The germline V and J ends were trimmed by 4 bases and 4 bases, with 16 bases remaining between them. CDR3 length equals 14 residues. Here the CDR3 DNA reads TGCAGCGTTGTGGGGGCGAACATTGGCTATGGCTACACCTTC. It specifies CSVVGANIGYGYTF.

The gene calls are TRBV6-2 or TRBV6-3 and TRBJ2-2; 9 bases align to TRBD1. This CDR3 has 16 amino acids. CDR1 is MNHEY, CDR2 SVGEGT, per germline. V was clipped by 0 bases and J by 3 bases; unmatched bases: 2. The CDR3 bases are TGTGCCAGCAGTTACTCCGGGACAGGGTACACCGGGGAGCTGTTTTTT. This sequence encodes CASSYSGTGYTGELFF.

The chain combines TRBV10-3 with TRBJ2-3; 8 bases match TRBD2. Germline values: CDR1 ENHRY, CDR2 SYGVKD. The V and J ends lost 4 bases and 4 bases, in that order; junction bases with no gene match: 7. The CDR3 extends over 15 amino acids. Written as DNA, the CDR3 is TGTGCCATCAGTGCAGGAGGACTAGCAGCAGATACGCAGTATTTT. It codes for CAISAGGLAADTQYF.

The rearrangement links TRBV5-1 to TRBJ2-7, with D hard to call. This CDR3 contains 16 residues. CDR1 is SGHRS and CDR2 is YFSETQ in the germline V gene. V lost 0 bases and J 6 bases, leaving 19 bases between the germline ends. The CDR3 sequence: CASSLESEYSLSEQYF. The CDR3 nucleotides read TGCGCCAGCAGCTTGGAATCAGAATATAGCCTCTCCGAGCAGTACTTC.

V usage is TRBV19 and J usage is TRBJ2-3; D uncertain. CDR1 is LNHDA, CDR2 SQIVND, per germline (reference sequence). Trimming pared 5 bases from V and 5 bases from J, leaving 14 bases between. This CDR3 is 14 amino acids long. The CDR3 reads CASSPLSTGDTQYF. The DNA for the CDR3 is TGTGCCAGTAGTCCCCTTAGTACGGGAGATACGCAGTATTTT.